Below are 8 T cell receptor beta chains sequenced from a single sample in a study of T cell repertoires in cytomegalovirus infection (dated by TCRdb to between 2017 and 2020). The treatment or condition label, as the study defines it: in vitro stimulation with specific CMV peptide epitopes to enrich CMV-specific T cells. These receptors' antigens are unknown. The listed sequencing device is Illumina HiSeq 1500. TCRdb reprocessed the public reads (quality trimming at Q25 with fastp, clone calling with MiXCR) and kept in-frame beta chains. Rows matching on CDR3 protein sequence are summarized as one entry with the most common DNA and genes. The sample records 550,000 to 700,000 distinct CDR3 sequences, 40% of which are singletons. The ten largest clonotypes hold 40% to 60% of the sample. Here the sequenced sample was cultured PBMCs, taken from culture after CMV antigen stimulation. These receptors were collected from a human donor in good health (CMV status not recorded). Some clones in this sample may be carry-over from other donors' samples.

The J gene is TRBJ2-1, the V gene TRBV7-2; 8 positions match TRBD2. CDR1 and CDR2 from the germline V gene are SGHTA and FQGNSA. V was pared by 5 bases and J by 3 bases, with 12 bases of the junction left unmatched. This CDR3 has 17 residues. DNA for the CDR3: TGTGCCAGCAGCCGACTTCTTCGGGGGGGCATCTACAATGAGCAGTTCTTC. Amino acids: CASSRLLRGGIYNEQFF.

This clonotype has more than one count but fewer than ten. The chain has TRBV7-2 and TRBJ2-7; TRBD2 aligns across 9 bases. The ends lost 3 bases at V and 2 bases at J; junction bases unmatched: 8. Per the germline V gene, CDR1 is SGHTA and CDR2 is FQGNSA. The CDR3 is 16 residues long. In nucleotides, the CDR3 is TGTGCCAGCAGCTTGCGGGGGGGGGGGGTACCCTACGAGCAGTACTTC. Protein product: CASSLRGGGVPYEQYF.

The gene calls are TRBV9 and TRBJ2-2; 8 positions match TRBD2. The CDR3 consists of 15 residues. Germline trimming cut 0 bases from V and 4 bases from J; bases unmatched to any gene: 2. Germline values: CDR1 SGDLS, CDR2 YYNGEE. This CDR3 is CASSVVSGGTGELFF. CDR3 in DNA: TGTGCCAGCAGCGTAGTGAGCGGGGGCACCGGGGAGCTGTTTTTT.

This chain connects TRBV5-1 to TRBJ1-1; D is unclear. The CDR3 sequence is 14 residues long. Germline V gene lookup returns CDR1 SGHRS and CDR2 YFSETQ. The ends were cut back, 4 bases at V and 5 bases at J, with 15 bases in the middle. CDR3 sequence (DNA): TGCGCCAGCAGCGTGGGATCCCGTGGGACTGAAGCTTTCTTT. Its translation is CASSVGSRGTEAFF.

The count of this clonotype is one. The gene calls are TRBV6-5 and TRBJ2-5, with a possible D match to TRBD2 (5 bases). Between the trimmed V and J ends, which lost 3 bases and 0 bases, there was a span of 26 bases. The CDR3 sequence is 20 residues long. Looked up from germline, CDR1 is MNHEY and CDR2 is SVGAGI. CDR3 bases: TGTGCCAGCAGTTATATACCCGGGATTGGTGGGAAAATGTACCAAGAGACCCAGTACTTC. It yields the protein CASSYIPGIGGKMYQETQYF.

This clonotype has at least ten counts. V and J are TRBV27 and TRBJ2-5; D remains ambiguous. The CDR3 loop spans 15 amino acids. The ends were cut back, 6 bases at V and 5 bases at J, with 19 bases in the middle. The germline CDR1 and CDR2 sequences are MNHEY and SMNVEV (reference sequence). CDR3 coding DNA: TGTGCCAGCAGCCCCGAAATTGGGGTTCCGGAGACCCAGTACTTC. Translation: CASSPEIGVPETQYF.

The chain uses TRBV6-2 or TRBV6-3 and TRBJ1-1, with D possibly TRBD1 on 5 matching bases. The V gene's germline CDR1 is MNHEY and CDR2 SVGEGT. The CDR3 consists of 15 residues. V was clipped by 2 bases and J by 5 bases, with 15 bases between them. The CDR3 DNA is TGTGCCAGCAGTTACGGGGCAGGGATGGAAACTGAAGCTTTCTTT. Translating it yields CASSYGAGMETEAFF.

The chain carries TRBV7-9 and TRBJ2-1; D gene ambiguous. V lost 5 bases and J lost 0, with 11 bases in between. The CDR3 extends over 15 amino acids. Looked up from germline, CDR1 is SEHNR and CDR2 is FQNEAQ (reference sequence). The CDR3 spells CASSRMVSSYNEQFF. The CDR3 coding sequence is TGTGCCAGCAGCCGGATGGTAAGCTCCTACAATGAGCAGTTCTTC.